The sequence of this TCR beta chain was determined in a study of beta chain features in type 1 diabetes. The ends lost 5 bases at V and 2 bases at J; junction bases unmatched: 11. This CDR3 is 16 amino acids long. CDR1 is SGHRS, CDR2 YFSETQ, per germline. The authors reverse transcribed all of the isolated RNA, so sequencing captured expressed TCRB transcripts. The method was immunoSEQ multiplex PCR; TCRdb's version includes in-frame clones alone and lacks a portion of them. Of hundreds of thousands of clones listed, under 70% are singletons. Sequencing was carried out using naive CD4+ T cells from blood. The chain recombines TRBV5-1 with TRBJ2-5; 8 positions match TRBD2. This TCR came from a man younger than 40 in good health. The CDR3 region has the DNA TGCGCCAGCAGGCCGCGGGAGGCCAGGGAACAAGAGACCCAGTACTTC. Protein sequence: CASRPREAREQETQYF.